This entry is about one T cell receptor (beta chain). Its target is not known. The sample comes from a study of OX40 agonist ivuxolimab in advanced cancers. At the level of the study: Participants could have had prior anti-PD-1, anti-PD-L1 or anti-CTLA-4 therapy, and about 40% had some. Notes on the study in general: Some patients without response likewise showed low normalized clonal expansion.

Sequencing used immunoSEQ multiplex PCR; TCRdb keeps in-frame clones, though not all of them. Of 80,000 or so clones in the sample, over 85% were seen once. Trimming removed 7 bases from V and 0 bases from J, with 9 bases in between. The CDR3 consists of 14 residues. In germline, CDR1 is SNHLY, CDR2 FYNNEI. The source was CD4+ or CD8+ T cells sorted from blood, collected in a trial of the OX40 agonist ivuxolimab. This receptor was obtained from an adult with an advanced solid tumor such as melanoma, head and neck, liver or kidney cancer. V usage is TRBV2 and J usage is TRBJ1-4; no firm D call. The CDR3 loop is CASIWQTTNEKLFF. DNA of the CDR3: TGTGCCAGCATTTGGCAGACAACTAATGAAAAACTGTTTTTT.